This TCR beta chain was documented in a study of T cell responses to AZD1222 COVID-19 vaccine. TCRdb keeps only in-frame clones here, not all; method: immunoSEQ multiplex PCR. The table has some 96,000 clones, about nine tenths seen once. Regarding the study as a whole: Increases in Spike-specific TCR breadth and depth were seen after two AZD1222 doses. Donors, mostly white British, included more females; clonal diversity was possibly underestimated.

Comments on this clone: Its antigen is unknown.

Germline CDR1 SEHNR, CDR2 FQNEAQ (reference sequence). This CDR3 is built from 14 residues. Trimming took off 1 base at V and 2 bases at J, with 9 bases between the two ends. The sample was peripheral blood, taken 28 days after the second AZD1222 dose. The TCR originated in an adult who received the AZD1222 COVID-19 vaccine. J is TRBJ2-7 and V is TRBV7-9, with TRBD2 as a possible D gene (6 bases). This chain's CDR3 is CASSLGLAPYEQYF. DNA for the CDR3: TGTGCCAGCAGCTTAGGGCTAGCGCCCTACGAGCAGTACTTC.